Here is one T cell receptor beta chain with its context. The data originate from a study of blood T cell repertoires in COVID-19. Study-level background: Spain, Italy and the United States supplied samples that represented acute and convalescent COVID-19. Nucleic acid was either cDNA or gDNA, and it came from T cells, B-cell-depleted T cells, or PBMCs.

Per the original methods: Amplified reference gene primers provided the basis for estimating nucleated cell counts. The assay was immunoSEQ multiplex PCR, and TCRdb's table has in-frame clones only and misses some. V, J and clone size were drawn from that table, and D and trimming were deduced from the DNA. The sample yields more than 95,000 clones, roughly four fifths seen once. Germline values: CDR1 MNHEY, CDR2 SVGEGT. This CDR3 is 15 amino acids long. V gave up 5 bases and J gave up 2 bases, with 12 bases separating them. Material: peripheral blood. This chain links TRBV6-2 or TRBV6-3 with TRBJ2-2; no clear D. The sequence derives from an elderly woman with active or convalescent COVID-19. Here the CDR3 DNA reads TGTGCCAGCAGTAACCTAGTTACCAACACCGGGGAGCTGTTTTTT. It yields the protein CASSNLVTNTGELFF.